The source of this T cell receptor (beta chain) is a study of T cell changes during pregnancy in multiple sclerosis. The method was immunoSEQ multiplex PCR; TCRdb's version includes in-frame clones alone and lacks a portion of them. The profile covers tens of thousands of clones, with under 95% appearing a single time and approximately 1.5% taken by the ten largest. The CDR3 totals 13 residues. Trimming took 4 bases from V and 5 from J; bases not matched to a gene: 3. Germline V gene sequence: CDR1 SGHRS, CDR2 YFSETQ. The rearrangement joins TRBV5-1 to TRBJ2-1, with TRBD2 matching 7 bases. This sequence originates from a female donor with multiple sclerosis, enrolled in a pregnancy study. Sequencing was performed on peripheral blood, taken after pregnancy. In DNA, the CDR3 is TGCGCCAGCAGCAGGGACTATAACAATGAGCAGTTCTTC. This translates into CASSRDYNNEQFF.